This T cell receptor (beta chain) is drawn from a study of blood T cell repertoires in COVID-19. The repertoire was sequenced with immunoSEQ multiplex PCR; TCRdb's copy has only in-frame clones and lacks some. This table has roughly 100,000 clones, about 91% appearing once. The TCR comes from a man aged 50 to 60 with acute or convalescent COVID-19. The sample comprised peripheral blood.

The CDR3 nucleotides are TGTGCCAGCAGCTATACCGGTCATGGCTACACCTTC. Protein product: CASSYTGHGYTF. The chain employs TRBV7-2 and TRBJ1-2; D is uncertain. This CDR3 spans 12 amino acids. In germline, CDR1 is SGHTA, CDR2 FQGNSA. The V end was cut by 4 bases, the J end by 6 bases, with 9 bases between.